One and the same sample provided the 22 T cell receptor beta chains below, sequenced in a study of spatial heterogeneity in lung cancer. Overall study results and limits: Expanded intratumoral alpha and beta TCR counts tracked tumor mutation counts.

TCRdb reanalysed the 5' RACE reads using MiXCR and keeps one entry per CDR3 protein. This sample yields roughly 15,000 distinct CDR3 sequences, of which 6.5% to 8% are seen a single time; 7.5% to 9.5% belongs to the top ten. Indicated time point: sample taken at primary tumor resection. Their specific antigens are unknown. The specimen comprised lung tumor tissue, sampled at surgery. The receptor set was obtained from a male donor with early-stage non-small cell lung cancer.

This clonotype occurred many times. The chain links TRBV10-3 to TRBJ2-7, with 9 bases aligning to TRBD1. Losses at the gene ends were 10 bases for V and 9 bases for J; bases not matched to a gene: 16. The CDR3 runs to 14 residues. Germline V gives CDR1 ENHRY, CDR2 SYGVKD. In DNA form, the CDR3 reads TGTGCCACGGAGACAGGGGGACGACTTGCCGGGCAGTACTTC. It codes for CATETGGRLAGQYF.

This clonotype came up many times. The V and J genes are TRBV11-3 and TRBJ1-5; D not resolved. The CDR3 is 14 amino acids. Per the germline V gene, CDR1 is SGHNT and CDR2 is YENEEA. Trimming removed 1 base at V and 2 bases at J, with 6 bases between. Written as DNA, the CDR3 is TGTGCCAGCAGCTTAGGAGGTTGCAATCAGCCCCAGCATTTT. It translates to CASSLGGCNQPQHF.

The chain joins TRBV5-1 to TRBJ2-1; D ambiguous. Germline V CDR1 and CDR2: SGHRS, YFSETQ. CDR3 length equals 14 residues. V lost 2 bases and J lost 0, with 6 bases in between. DNA for the CDR3: TGCGCCAGCAGCTTCGGAAACTCCTACAATGAGCAGTTCTTC. Translation: CASSFGNSYNEQFF.

This clonotype is deemed medium-sized. V is TRBV27 and J is TRBJ2-5; tentative D call: TRBD1 (6 bases). Germline CDR1 and CDR2: MNHEY and SMNVEV (reference sequence). This CDR3 spans 15 amino acids. Trimming cost V 5 bases and J 5 bases, with 18 bases left between them. CDR3 nucleotides: TGTGCCAGCAGTCCGTCTCTGGGGGCGAGGGAGACCCAGTACTTC. Translating gives CASSPSLGARETQYF.

In its sample, this clonotype was seen a few times. The chain links TRBV6-2 or TRBV6-3 to TRBJ2-3; D remains ambiguous. With 4 bases removed from V and 7 bases from J, the gap between germline ends came to 12 bases. From germline, CDR1 is MNHEY and CDR2 SVGEGT. This CDR3 has 13 amino acids. The DNA of the CDR3 is TGTGCCAGCAGTTCGCGACCCAAATATACGCAGTATTTT. Its protein product is CASSSRPKYTQYF.

This clonotype rates as medium-sized (0.01 to 0.1%). This sequence joins TRBV7-2 and TRBJ1-1, with D possibly TRBD1 on 5 matching bases. Germline CDR1 and CDR2: SGHTA and FQGNSA. The CDR3 length is 14 residues. V was shortened by 6 bases and J by 2 bases, with 13 bases between the two germline ends. This CDR3 is CASSRGRGNTEAFF. The CDR3 DNA is TGTGCCAGCAGTCGGGGGAGGGGTAACACTGAAGCTTTCTTT. Complete variable domain (other parts from reference TRBV7-2 and TRBJ1-1): GAGVSQSPSNKVTEKGKDVELRCDPISGHTALYWYRQSLGQGLEFLIYFQGNSAPDKSGLPSDRFSAERTGGSVSTLTIQRTQQEDSAVYLCASSRGRGNTEAFFGQGTRLTVV.

This clonotype was seen only a few times. This chain connects TRBV7-9 to TRBJ2-2, with TRBD2 identical over 13 bases. Looked up from germline, CDR1 is SEHNR and CDR2 is FQNEAQ (reference sequence). Trimming at V came to 5 bases and at J to 3 bases, leaving 6 bases not matched to a gene. The length of the CDR3 is 17 residues. CDR3 residues: CASSQGLAGRYTGELFF. As DNA, the CDR3 is TGTGCCAGCAGCCAGGGACTAGCGGGGCGGTACACCGGGGAGCTGTTTTTT.

This clonotype has ten or more counts. The CDR3 DNA is TGTGCCATCAGTGAGAGACCGAACACTGAAGCTTTCTTT. It codes for CAISERPNTEAFF. V usage is TRBV10-3 and J usage is TRBJ1-1, with D unresolved. Trimming cost V 2 bases and J 1 base, with 5 bases left between them. The CDR3 is made up of 13 amino acids. Germline-derived CDR1 and CDR2 are ENHRY and SYGVKD.

The J gene is TRBJ2-7, the V gene TRBV7-9; 11 positions agree with TRBD1. The V gene end was trimmed by 5 bases and the J gene end by 2 bases; junction bases not matched to a gene: 2. CDR3 length: 14 residues. Per the germline V gene, CDR1 is SEHNR and CDR2 is FQNEAQ (reference sequence). The CDR3 loop is CASSPGQGAYEQYF. CDR3 nucleotides: TGTGCCAGCAGCCCGGGACAGGGGGCCTACGAGCAGTACTTC.

In its sample, this clonotype ranks as medium-sized. The chain combines TRBV6-2 or TRBV6-3 with TRBJ1-5; a weak D match, TRBD1 (5 bases). Per germline, CDR1 MNHEY and CDR2 SVGEGT. The CDR3 has 16 amino acids. Trimming took off 6 bases at V and 9 bases at J, with 24 bases between the two ends. The CDR3 protein is CASSTNYGTVLGPQHF. For the CDR3, the DNA is TGTGCCAGCAGCACAAATTACGGGACGGTCCTGGGGCCCCAGCATTTT.

By frequency in the sample, this clonotype is medium-sized. J is TRBJ2-3 and V is TRBV7-9, with unresolved D. V gave up 5 bases and J gave up 1 base, with 4 bases separating them. Germline CDR1 and CDR2: SEHNR and FQNEAQ (reference sequence). There are 12 residues in the CDR3. The CDR3: CASSIGTDTQYF. The CDR3 DNA sequence: TGTGCCAGCAGCATCGGCACAGATACGCAGTATTTT.

Remarks on this clonotype: Possible read error: a much larger clone is one base away. This CDR3 fails to terminate in the conserved phenylalanine or tryptophan, so it likely reflects a read error. The chain links TRBV3-1 to TRBJ2-6, with TRBD1 identical over 8 bases. The CDR3 has 16 amino acids. J gave up 3 bases and V 4 bases, and 5 bases lay outside the gene matches. The V gene's germline CDR1 is LGHDT and CDR2 YNNKEL (reference sequence). CDR3: CASSLRQGNGANVLTY. The CDR3 nucleotides read TGTGCCAGCAGCCTCCGACAGGGGAATGGGGCCAACGTCCTGACTTAC.

This clonotype was counted many times. The rearrangement links TRBV20-1 to TRBJ1-6; 7 nucleotides align to TRBD1. Germline V CDR1 and CDR2: DFQATT, SNEGSKA (reference sequence). The V segment lost 0 bases and the J segment 7 bases; nucleotides outside the gene matches: 12. This CDR3 is 17 amino acids long. The CDR3 sequence: CSARDRGLAGGNSPLHF. The CDR3 coding sequence is TGCAGTGCTAGAGACCGAGGGCTCGCAGGGGGAAATTCACCCCTCCACTTT.

At least ten counts were recorded for this clonotype. This rearrangement joins TRBV24-1 to TRBJ1-5, with D possibly TRBD1 on 5 matching bases. The CDR3 contains 14 residues. Per germline, CDR1 KGHDR and CDR2 SFDVKD. The V end lost 5 bases, the J end lost 2 bases, and 9 bases lay between the germline ends. The CDR3 DNA reads as TGTGCCACCAGTGTTAGGGGTGGCAATCAGCCCCAGCATTTT. It is translated as CATSVRGGNQPQHF.

This clonotype was found many times. This rearrangement joins TRBV5-1 to TRBJ2-5; D gene unclear. The germline gives CDR1 SGHRS, CDR2 YFSETQ. The V and J ends lost 0 bases and 1 base respectively, with 10 bases between them. The CDR3 spans 15 residues. This CDR3 reads CASSLASFPQETQYF. In nucleotides, the CDR3 is TGCGCCAGCAGCTTGGCCAGCTTTCCCCAAGAGACCCAGTACTTC.

This clonotype was seen repeatedly, ten times or more. The chain combines TRBV7-8 with TRBJ1-5; D remains ambiguous. There are 13 residues in the CDR3. The germline V gene encodes CDR1 SGHVS and CDR2 FQNEAQ. V lost 5 bases, J lost 0 bases, and 5 bases lay in between. CDR3 loop: CASSPLSNQPQHF. The DNA for the CDR3 is TGTGCCAGCAGCCCACTTAGCAATCAGCCCCAGCATTTT.

The chain recombines TRBV5-4 with TRBJ2-2; D remains unclear. Looked up from germline, CDR1 is SGHNT and CDR2 is YYREEE (reference sequence). The V gene lost 2 bases and the J gene lost 6 bases, with 5 bases spanning the gap. This CDR3 spans 12 amino acids. CDR3: CASSFGPGELFF. The CDR3 DNA sequence: TGTGCCAGCAGCTTTGGCCCCGGGGAGCTGTTTTTT. Filled out from reference TRBV5-4 and TRBJ2-2, the complete variable domain reads ETGVTQSPTHLIKTRGQQVTLRCSSQSGHNTVSWYQQALGQGPQFIFQYYREEENGRGNFPPRFSGLQFPNYSSELNVNALELDDSALYLCASSFGPGELFFGEGSRLTVL.

Only a few counts were recorded for this clonotype. The CDR3 coding sequence is TGCAGTGCTAGAGACTCGACTAGCGGGAGTGCAGTAATAGCCAAAAACATTCAGTACTTC. Residues: CSARDSTSGSAVIAKNIQYF. The genes are TRBV20-1 and TRBJ2-4, with 12 nucleotides matching TRBD2. With 0 bases clipped from V and 0 bases from J, the junction kept 12 bases outside the gene matches. Germline V gene lookup returns CDR1 DFQATT and CDR2 SNEGSKA (reference sequence). The CDR3 contains 20 residues.

This clonotype has a handful of counts. V usage is TRBV19 and J usage is TRBJ1-5; weak D call: TRBD1 (5 bases). V gave up 5 bases and J gave up 10 bases, with 15 bases separating them. This CDR3 spans 13 amino acids. CDR1 is LNHDA, CDR2 SQIVND, per germline (reference sequence). This CDR3 reads CASSVLTGTPQHF. DNA of the CDR3: TGTGCCAGTAGTGTACTCACCGGGACCCCCCAGCATTTT.

In its sample, this clonotype was seen many times. This chain connects TRBV20-1 to TRBJ1-2; maybe TRBD1 (5 bases). The V gene lost 0 bases and the J gene lost 4 bases, with 12 bases spanning the gap. Germline CDR1 DFQATT, CDR2 SNEGSKA (reference sequence). The CDR3 extends over 14 amino acids. CDR3 amino acids: CSAREAGVLYGYTF. The CDR3 bases are TGCAGTGCTAGAGAGGCGGGGGTCCTCTATGGCTACACCTTC.

Ten or more counts support this clonotype. The chain carries TRBV6-5 and TRBJ1-1; weak D call: TRBD1 (5 bases). There are 14 residues in the CDR3. Trimming stripped 6 bases from V and 5 bases from J, with 16 bases between. Germline V lookup: CDR1 MNHEY, CDR2 SVGAGI. CDR3 sequence reads: CASRPGPRGTEAFF. CDR3 DNA: TGTGCCAGCAGACCGGGACCACGGGGGACTGAAGCTTTCTTT.

This clonotype was counted between two and nine times. The DNA for the CDR3 is TGTGCCACCAGAGGATCCGATGGGGGAGAGACCCAGTACTTC. It is translated as CATRGSDGGETQYF. The V and J genes are TRBV24-1 and TRBJ2-5; D possibly uses TRBD1 or TRBD2 (5 bases each). The germline V gene has CDR1 KGHDR and CDR2 SFDVKD. Trimming cost V 7 bases and J 4 bases, with 15 bases left between them. The CDR3 is 14 residues long.